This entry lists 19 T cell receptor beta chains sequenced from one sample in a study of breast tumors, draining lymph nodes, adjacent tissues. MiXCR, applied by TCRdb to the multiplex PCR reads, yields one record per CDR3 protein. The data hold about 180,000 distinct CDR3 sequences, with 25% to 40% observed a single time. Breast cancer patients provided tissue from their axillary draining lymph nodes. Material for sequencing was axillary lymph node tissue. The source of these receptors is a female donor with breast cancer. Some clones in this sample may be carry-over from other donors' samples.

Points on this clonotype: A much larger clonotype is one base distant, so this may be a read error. CDR3 coding DNA: TGCGCCAGCAGCTTGGTACTCGGGACAGACCAAGTCTCCTACGAGCAGTACTTC. Translation: CASSLVLGTDQVSYEQYF. The chain couples TRBV5-1 to TRBJ2-7; 7 bases are a match to TRBD1. V lost 0 bases and J lost 0; bases outside the gene matches: 12. Germline lookup yields CDR1 SGHRS and CDR2 YFSETQ. The CDR3 loop spans 18 amino acids.

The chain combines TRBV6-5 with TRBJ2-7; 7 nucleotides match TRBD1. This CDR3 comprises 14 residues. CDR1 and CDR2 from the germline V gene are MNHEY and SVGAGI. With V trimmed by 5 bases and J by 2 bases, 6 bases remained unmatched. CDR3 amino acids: CASSNRDRPYEQYF. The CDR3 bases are TGTGCCAGCAGTAACCGGGACAGACCCTACGAGCAGTACTTC.

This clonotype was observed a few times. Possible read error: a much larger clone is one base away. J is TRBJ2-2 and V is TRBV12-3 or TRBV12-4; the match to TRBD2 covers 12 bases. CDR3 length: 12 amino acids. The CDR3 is CASSRTSGELSF. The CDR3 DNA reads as TGTGCCAGCAGCCGGACTAGCGGGGAGCTGTCTTTT.

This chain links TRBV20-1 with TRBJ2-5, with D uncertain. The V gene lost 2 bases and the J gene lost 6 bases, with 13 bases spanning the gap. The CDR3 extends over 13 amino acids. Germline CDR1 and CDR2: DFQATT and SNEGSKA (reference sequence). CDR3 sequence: CSARLPARQTQYF. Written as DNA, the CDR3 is TGCAGTGCTAGATTACCGGCTCGACAGACCCAGTACTTC.

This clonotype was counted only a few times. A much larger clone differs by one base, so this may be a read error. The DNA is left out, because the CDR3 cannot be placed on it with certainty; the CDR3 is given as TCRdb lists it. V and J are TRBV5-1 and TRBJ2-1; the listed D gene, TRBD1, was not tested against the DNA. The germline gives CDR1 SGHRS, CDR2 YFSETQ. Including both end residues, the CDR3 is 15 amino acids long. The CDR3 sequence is CASLSSWGNGNERFF.

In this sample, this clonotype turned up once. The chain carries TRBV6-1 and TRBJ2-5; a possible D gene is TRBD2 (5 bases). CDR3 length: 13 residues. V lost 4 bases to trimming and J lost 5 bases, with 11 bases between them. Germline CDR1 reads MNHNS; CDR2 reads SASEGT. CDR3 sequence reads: CASSGRGGETQYF. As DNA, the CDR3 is TGTGCCAGCAGTGGACGGGGTGGCGAGACCCAGTACTTC.

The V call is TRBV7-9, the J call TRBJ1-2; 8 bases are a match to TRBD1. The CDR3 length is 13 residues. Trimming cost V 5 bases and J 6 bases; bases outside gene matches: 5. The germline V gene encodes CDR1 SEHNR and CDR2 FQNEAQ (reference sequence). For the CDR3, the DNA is TGTGCCAGCAGCACGACAGGGGAACATGGCTACACCTTC. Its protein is CASSTTGEHGYTF.

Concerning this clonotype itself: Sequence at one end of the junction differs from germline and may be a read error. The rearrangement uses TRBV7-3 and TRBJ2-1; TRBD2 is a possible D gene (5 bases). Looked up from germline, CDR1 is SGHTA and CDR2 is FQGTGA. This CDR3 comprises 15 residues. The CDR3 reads CAGSFSTGVLNEQFF. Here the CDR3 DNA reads TGTGCCGGCAGCTTCAGTACCGGGGTGCTCAATGAGCAGTTCTTC.

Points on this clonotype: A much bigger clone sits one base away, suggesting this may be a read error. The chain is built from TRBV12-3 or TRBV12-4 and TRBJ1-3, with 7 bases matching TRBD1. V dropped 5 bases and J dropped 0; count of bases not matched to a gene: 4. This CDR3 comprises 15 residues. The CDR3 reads CASSQGEVSGNTIYF. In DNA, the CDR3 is TGTGCCAGCAGTCAGGGGGAGGTCTCTGGAAACACCATATATTTT.

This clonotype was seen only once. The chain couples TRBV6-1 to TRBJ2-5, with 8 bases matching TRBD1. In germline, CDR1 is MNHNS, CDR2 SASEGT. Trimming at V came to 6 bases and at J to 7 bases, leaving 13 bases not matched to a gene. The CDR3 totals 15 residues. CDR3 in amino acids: CASRTGTGPGGTQYF. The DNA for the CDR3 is TGTGCCAGCAGAACCGGGACAGGACCTGGAGGGACCCAGTACTTC.

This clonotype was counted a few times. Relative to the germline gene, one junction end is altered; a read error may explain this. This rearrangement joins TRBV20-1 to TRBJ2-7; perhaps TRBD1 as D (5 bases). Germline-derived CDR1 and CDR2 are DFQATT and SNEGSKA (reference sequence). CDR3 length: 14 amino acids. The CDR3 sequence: CSASYQGGSSEQYF. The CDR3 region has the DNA TGCAGTGCTAGTTACCAGGGCGGCTCCTCCGAGCAGTACTTC.

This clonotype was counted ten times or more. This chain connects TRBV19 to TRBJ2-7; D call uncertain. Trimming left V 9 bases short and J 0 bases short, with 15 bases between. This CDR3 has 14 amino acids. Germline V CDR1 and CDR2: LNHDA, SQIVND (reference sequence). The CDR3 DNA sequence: TGTGCCAGCAAAGATACGGACGGCTCCTACGAGCAGTACTTC. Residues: CASKDTDGSYEQYF.

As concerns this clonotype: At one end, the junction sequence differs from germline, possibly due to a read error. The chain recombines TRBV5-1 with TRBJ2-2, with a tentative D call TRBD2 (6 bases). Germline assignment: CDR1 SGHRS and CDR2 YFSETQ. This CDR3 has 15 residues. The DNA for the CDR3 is TGCGCCAGCAGGCGGGGATCGAGCGGCGGCAGGGAGCTGTTTTTC. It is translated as CASRRGSSGGRELFF.

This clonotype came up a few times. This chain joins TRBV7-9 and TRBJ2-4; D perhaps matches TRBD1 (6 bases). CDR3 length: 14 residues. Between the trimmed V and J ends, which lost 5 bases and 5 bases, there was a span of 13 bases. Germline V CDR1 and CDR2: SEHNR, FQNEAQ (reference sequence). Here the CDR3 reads CASSPDSYENIQYF. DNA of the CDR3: TGTGCCAGCAGCCCGGACAGTTATGAAAACATTCAGTACTTC.

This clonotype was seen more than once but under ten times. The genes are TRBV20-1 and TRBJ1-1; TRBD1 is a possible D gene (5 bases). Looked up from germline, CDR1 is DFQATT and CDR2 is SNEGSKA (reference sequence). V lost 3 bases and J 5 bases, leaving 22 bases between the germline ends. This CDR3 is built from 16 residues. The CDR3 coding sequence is TGCAGTGCTAGGGAGGGACGCCGGGCCTTAGGGACTGAAGCTTTCTTT. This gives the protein CSAREGRRALGTEAFF.

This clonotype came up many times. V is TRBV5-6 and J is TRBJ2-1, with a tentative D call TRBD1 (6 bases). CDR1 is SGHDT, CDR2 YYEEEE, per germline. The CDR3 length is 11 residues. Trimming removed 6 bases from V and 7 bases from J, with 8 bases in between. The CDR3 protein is CASTQGNEQFF. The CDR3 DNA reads TGTGCCAGCACCCAGGGGAATGAGCAGTTCTTC.

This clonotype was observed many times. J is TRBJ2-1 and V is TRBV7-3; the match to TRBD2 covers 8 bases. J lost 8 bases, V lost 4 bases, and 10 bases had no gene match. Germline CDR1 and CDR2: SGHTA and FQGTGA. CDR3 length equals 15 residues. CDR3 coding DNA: TGTGCCAGCAGCTCTTCAGGGGCGGGGGGCCATGAGCAGTTCTTC. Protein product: CASSSSGAGGHEQFF.

This CDR3 is CASSRGTGDFQETQHF. As DNA, the CDR3 is TGTGCCAGCAGCCGAGGGACAGGGGACTTCCAAGAGACCCAGCATTTT. The chain has TRBV13 and TRBJ1-5, with 10 bases matching TRBD1. The V gene's germline CDR1 is PRHDT and CDR2 FYEKMQ (reference sequence). Losses at the gene ends were 5 bases for V and 11 bases for J; bases not matched to a gene: 15. This CDR3 has 16 residues. Full variable domain (rest looked up from reference TRBV13 and TRBJ1-5): AAGVIQSPRHLIKEKRETATLKCYPIPRHDTVYWYQQGPGQDPQFLISFYEKMQSDKGSIPDRFSAQQFSDYHSELNMSSLELGDSALYFCASSRGTGDFQETQHFGDGTRLSIL.

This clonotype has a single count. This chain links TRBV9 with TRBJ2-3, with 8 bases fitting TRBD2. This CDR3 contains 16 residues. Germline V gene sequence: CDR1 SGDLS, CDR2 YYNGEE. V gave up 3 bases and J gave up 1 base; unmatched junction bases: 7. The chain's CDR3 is CASSAEAGGGTDTQYF. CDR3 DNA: TGTGCCAGCAGCGCCGAGGCGGGGGGAGGCACAGATACGCAGTATTTT.